This entry describes one T cell receptor (beta chain). This specimen belongs to a study of a mutant IDH1 vaccine in newly diagnosed glioma. About the study: Patients arrived already treated with radiotherapy, temozolomide, or both, most having had both.

J was trimmed by 3 bases and V by 2 bases; bases with no gene match: 1. The CDR3 covers 14 residues. Germline loops: CDR1 MNHEY, CDR2 SVGAGI. Time point meaning: baseline, week 1 (first vaccination visit). Treatment specified: pre-vaccination baseline after standard-of-care therapy. Only in-frame clones appear in the TCRdb table, and some are missing; sequencing was by immunoSEQ multiplex PCR. The sample holds about 92,000 clones, roughly 80% seen once. This TCR was recovered from a woman between 50 and 59 years old with glioma. The V gene is TRBV6-5, the J gene TRBJ1-2; TRBD1 agrees at 9 bases. The sequencing used PBMCs, collected from a glioma patient treated with radiotherapy, temozolomide or both. In nucleotides, the CDR3 is TGTGCCAGCAGTTACGGGACAGGGTACTATGGCTACACCTTC. Translation: CASSYGTGYYGYTF.